These 2 T cell receptor beta chains came from one sample sequenced in a study of T cell responses to AZD1222 COVID-19 vaccine listed by TCRdb under 2021. The time point label here, explained by the study, means: baseline before first vaccination. The library came from the immunoSEQ multiplex PCR assay. Here the immuneACCESS table is served through TCRdb, limited to in-frame sequences with V and J called. Missing clones are a known gap in these copies; in checked studies unresolved V genes cover under half, and the rest lacks a known reason. Recorded for this sample are under 200,000 clones; over 85% of them occurred a single time. Roughly 3.9% of the sample lies in the top ten. The sample was peripheral blood, taken on day 0 of AZD1222 vaccination. These receptors originate from an adult in good health.

This chain links TRBV6-5 with TRBJ2-7; perhaps TRBD1 as D (7 bases). This CDR3 region has 13 residues. The germline CDR1 and CDR2 sequences are MNHEY and SVGAGI. Trimming left V 6 bases short and J 5 bases short, with 14 bases between. The CDR3 loop is CASSYGGGNEQYF. CDR3 sequence (DNA): TGTGCCAGCAGCTACGGAGGGGGCAACGAGCAGTACTTC.

A single count supports this clone. The chain uses TRBV5-1 and TRBJ2-3; the match to TRBD1 covers 9 bases. V was pared by 0 bases and J by 4 bases, with 9 bases of the junction left unmatched. Germline loops: CDR1 SGHRS, CDR2 YFSETQ. CDR3 length: 17 residues. CDR3 residues: CASSLGPWTGVADTQYF. DNA of the CDR3: TGCGCCAGCAGCTTGGGACCCTGGACAGGGGTGGCAGATACGCAGTATTTT.